The 8 T cell receptor beta chains presented below share a single source sample, sequenced in a study of technical replicates of blood from a few donors (dated by TCRdb to about 2017). The library relied on the immunoSEQ multiplex PCR assay. What TCRdb holds here is the immuneACCESS table cut down to in-frame rearrangements. Part of the clones is not present; checked against another copy, under half of the missing clones reflect an unresolved V gene, and the others are unexplained. In this sample the table shows around 83,000 clones, approximately 92% of which occur a single time. Approximately 0.4% of the sample is held by the ten biggest clonotypes. Sequenced sample: T cells isolated from PBMCs. These receptors were collected from a human donor in good health. Some clones in this sample may be carry-over from other donors' samples.

The chain links TRBV30 to TRBJ1-5; D possibly corresponds to TRBD1 (5 bases). The CDR3 has 13 residues. CDR1 and CDR2 (germline): GTSNPN, SVGIG (reference sequence). V lost 4 bases to trimming and J lost 3 bases, with 10 bases between them. The CDR3 loop reads CAWNGHLNQPQHF. For the CDR3, the DNA is TGTGCCTGGAACGGACACCTCAATCAGCCCCAGCATTTT.

The chain is built from TRBV28 and TRBJ2-4, with 12 bases aligning to TRBD1. Trimming took 2 bases from V and 4 from J; bases not matched to a gene: 3. The germline V gene encodes CDR1 MDHEN and CDR2 SYDVKM. The CDR3 spans 16 residues. Here the CDR3 reads CASSLRDRGLKNIQYF. The CDR3 DNA is TGTGCCAGCAGTTTAAGGGACAGGGGGCTTAAAAACATTCAGTACTTC.

This clone has only one observation. The CDR3 here is CASSFRTRLGTQYF. Written as DNA, the CDR3 is TGTGCCAGCAGCTTCCGGACTAGGTTGGGGACCCAGTACTTC. The chain couples TRBV5-8 to TRBJ2-5; 7 bases line up with TRBD2. After removal of 2 bases from V and 7 bases from J, the junction contained 8 bases not matched to a gene. The CDR3 sequence is 14 residues long. Germline V gives CDR1 SGHTS, CDR2 YDEGEE.

The chain recombines TRBV30 with TRBJ2-1, with unresolved D. V was cut by 1 base and J by 8 bases, with 6 bases left in between. This CDR3 is 11 amino acids long. Germline lookup yields CDR1 GTSNPN and CDR2 SVGIG (reference sequence). Here the CDR3 DNA reads TGTGCCTGGAGTGGGGCGTATGAGCAGTTCTTC. This sequence encodes CAWSGAYEQFF.

This rearrangement joins TRBV5-6 to TRBJ1-1; D is possibly TRBD1 (5 bases). CDR3 length: 12 amino acids. V lost 5 bases and J lost 5, with 10 bases in between. Germline V gene sequence: CDR1 SGHDT, CDR2 YYEEEE. The CDR3: CASRGRRTEAFF. The CDR3 bases are TGTGCCAGCAGGGGGCGAAGGACTGAAGCTTTCTTT. Drawing the rest from reference TRBV5-6 and TRBJ1-1, the complete variable domain is DAGVTQSPTHLIKTRGQQVTLRCSPKSGHDTVSWYQQALGQGPQFIFQYYEEEERQRGNFPDRFSGHQFPNYSSELNVNALLLGDSALYLCASRGRRTEAFFGQGTRLTVV.

The CDR3 reads CASSPRKNTGELFF. Here the CDR3 DNA reads TGTGCCAGCAGCCCGCGGAAGAACACCGGGGAGCTGTTTTTT. The chain is built from TRBV11-3 and TRBJ2-2; D is uncertain. This CDR3 region has 14 residues. Germline assignment: CDR1 SGHNT and CDR2 YENEEA. Trimming cost V 5 bases and J 1 base, with 8 bases left between them.

The J gene is TRBJ1-4, the V gene TRBV4-3, with 9 bases fitting TRBD1. V shed 4 bases, J shed 5 bases, and the junction held 5 bases outside the gene matches. The CDR3 runs to 15 residues. CDR1 LGHNA and CDR2 YSLEER come from the germline V gene. CDR3 region: CASSRVDRGNEKLFF. CDR3 DNA sequence: TGCGCCAGCAGCCGAGTCGACAGGGGGAATGAAAAACTGTTTTTT.

This chain uses TRBV5-1 with TRBJ1-4; D is uncertain. With 2 bases removed from V and 0 bases from J, the gap between germline ends came to 11 bases. The CDR3 is 16 amino acids. Germline assignment: CDR1 SGHRS and CDR2 YFSETQ. The DNA for the CDR3 is TGCGCCAGCAGCTTTCGGGGAGCAGCAACTAATGAAAAACTGTTTTTT. Translation: CASSFRGAATNEKLFF.